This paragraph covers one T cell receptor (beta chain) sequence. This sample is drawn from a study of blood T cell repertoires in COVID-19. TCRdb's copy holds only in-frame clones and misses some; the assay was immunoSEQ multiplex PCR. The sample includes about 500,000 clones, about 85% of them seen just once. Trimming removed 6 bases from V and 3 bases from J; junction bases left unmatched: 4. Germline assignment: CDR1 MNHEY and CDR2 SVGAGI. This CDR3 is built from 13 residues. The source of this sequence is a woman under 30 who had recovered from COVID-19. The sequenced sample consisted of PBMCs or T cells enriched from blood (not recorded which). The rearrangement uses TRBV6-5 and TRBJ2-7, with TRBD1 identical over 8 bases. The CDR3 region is CASRTGAIYEQYF. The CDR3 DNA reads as TGTGCCAGCAGGACAGGGGCGATCTACGAGCAGTACTTC.